Below, one T cell receptor (beta chain) is given with its context. Its cognate antigen is unknown. Some clones are missing from TCRdb's copy, which holds only in-frame ones; the method was immunoSEQ multiplex PCR. The data show 2 million or so clones, with about 95% seen just once and roughly 1% held by the top ten. V dropped 6 bases and J dropped 2 bases, with 11 bases sitting between them. Per germline, CDR1 SEHNR and CDR2 FQNEAQ (reference sequence). The CDR3 extends over 14 amino acids. This specimen comes from a study of shared clonotypes between healthy human individuals. Study in general: CD4 naive and memory got three plates each, CD8 naive two, CD8 memory one.

The study, taken as a whole, reports: Generally, naive subsets (rather than memory subsets) showed larger estimated richness. Shared across a few donors were around 5% of the naive CD4 clonotypes.

Terminally differentiated effector memory CD45RA+ cells were excluded from the naive CD8 cells, which were CD45RO-negative and positively selected for CCR7. This receptor was identified in a man aged 18-30 years in good health. This rearrangement joins TRBV7-9 to TRBJ2-1; no clear D gene. Material: naive CD8+ T cells sorted from blood. The CDR3 DNA is TGTGCCAGCAGTTTGACCAGGCCCTACAATGAGCAGTTCTTC. It yields the protein CASSLTRPYNEQFF.